A selection of T cell receptor beta chains follows, all from one sample in a study of blood T cell repertoires in COVID-19. Profiled with immunoSEQ multiplex PCR; TCRdb holds only in-frame clones, not every one. The sample lists fewer than 200,000 clones; 85% were seen once. What was sequenced was peripheral blood. The receptors stem from a human donor with acute or convalescent COVID-19. The donor label of this sample is uncertain. The CDR3 runs from the conserved cysteine through the conserved F or W. The D gene is left open where the match is weak. Clone size is not always given. Where it is, it says once, few, many or a class for expanded clones.

once TRBJ1-3 TRBV5-6 . TGTGCCAGCAGCTTGTCGAGTACTGGAAACACCATATATTTT CASSLSSTGNTIYF
. TRBJ2-1 TRBV7-2 TRBD2 TGTGCCAGCAGCCTAGGGACTAGCGGGGGCGTGTCCTACAATGAGCAGTTCTTC CASSLGTSGGVSYNEQFF
few TRBJ1-4 TRBV18 . TGTGCCAGCTCACCAAGAAGGACATCAACTAATGAAAAACTGTTTTTT CASSPRRTSTNEKLFF
. TRBJ1-1 TRBV6-6 . TGTGCCAGCAGTTATAGGGGTCTTACTTTGGTTGACGGAGCTTTCTTT CASSYRGLTLVDGAFF
. TRBJ2-3 TRBV13 TRBD2 TGTGCCAGCAGCTTAGGACTAGCGGGCACAGATACGCAGTATTTT CASSLGLAGTDTQYF
once TRBJ1-3 TRBV4-1 . TGCGCCAGCAGCCAAGATTCCCCTCACTACCCCTCTGGAAACACCATATATTTT CASSQDSPHYPSGNTIYF
. TRBJ2-7 TRBV6-5 . TGTGCCAGCAGTTACCGGCAGGGCGGCTACGAGCAGTACTTC CASSYRQGGYEQYF
few TRBJ2-7 TRBV5-1 TRBD2 TGCGCCAGCAGCACGACTAGCGGGGGAGCCTACGAGCAGTACTTC CASSTTSGGAYEQYF
. TRBJ1-5 TRBV2 . TGTGCCAGCAGTGGGCAGGGGCGATCGCCCCAGCATTTT CASSGQGRSPQHF
. TRBJ1-5 TRBV7-2 TRBD1 TGTGCCAGCAGCTTAGGGTCAGGGGGTAATCAGCCCCAGCATTTT CASSLGSGGNQPQHF
. TRBJ1-1 TRBV6-5 . TGTGCCAGCAGTTCCCACGTGGGCCCGAACACTGAAGCTTTCTTT CASSSHVGPNTEAFF
. TRBJ1-5 TRBV6-6 . TGTGCCAGCAGTTACTTAGCGCCAAGTAATCAGCCCCAGCATTTT CASSYLAPSNQPQHF
few TRBJ1-5 TRBV7-2 . TGTGCCAGCAGCTTAGGGCAGAACAATCAGCCCCAGCATTTT CASSLGQNNQPQHF
. TRBJ1-2 TRBV11-3 . TGTGCCAGCAGCTCCCGACATATGGCTAATGGCTACACCTTC CASSSRHMANGYTF
. TRBJ2-1 TRBV7-9 TRBD1 TGTGCCAGCAGCTTAGGTCCAGGGGGCATCTACAATGAGCAGTTCTTC CASSLGPGGIYNEQFF
. TRBJ1-6 TRBV5-1 . TGCGCCAGCAGCTTGAGAACAGGGAGCATAAATTCACCCCTCCACTTT CASSLRTGSINSPLHF
once TRBJ1-4 TRBV2 . TGTGCCAGCAAATTACAGGGTGGGGAAAAACTGTTTTTT CASKLQGGEKLFF
once TRBJ2-1 TRBV6-4 TRBD1 TGTGCCAGCAGTCGCGGGACAGGGACATACAATGAGCAGTTCTTC CASSRGTGTYNEQFF
. TRBJ1-1 TRBV29-1 . TGCAGCGCAAACCTACGTACAGGGTACACTGAAGCTTTCTTT CSANLRTGYTEAFF
. TRBJ1-2 TRBV6-4 . TGTGCCAGCAGTGACCGGGCAGGGCTGGGCTATGGCTACACCTTC CASSDRAGLGYGYTF
. TRBJ1-4 TRBV9 TRBD1 TGTGCCAGCAGCGTCCAAGGGGGGACAGGATCTGAAAAACTGTTTTTT CASSVQGGTGSEKLFF
. TRBJ1-2 TRBV18 . TGTGCCAGCTCACCAGACTTATCTAACTATGGCTACACCTTC CASSPDLSNYGYTF
. TRBJ1-1 TRBV6-5 TRBD1 TGTGCCAGCAGATCACTGGACAGGCCCACTGAAGCTTTCTTT CASRSLDRPTEAFF
. TRBJ2-4 TRBV6-2/TRBV6-3 . TGTGCCAGCAGTTACTCGCGGGACAGAAACATTCAGTACTTC CASSYSRDRNIQYF
. TRBJ2-6 TRBV9 TRBD2 TGTGCCAGCAGTCATTCCCGGGGGGACTCTGGGGCCAACGTCCTGACTTTC CASSHSRGDSGANVLTF
. TRBJ1-3 TRBV6-5 TRBD1 TGTGCCAGCAGTTGGGCGACAGGGGGCTCTGGAAACACCATATATTTT CASSWATGGSGNTIYF
. TRBJ1-2 TRBV6-5 TRBD1 TGTGCCAGCACTAACAGAGGCAGGGGGTATGGCTACACCTTC CASTNRGRGYGYTF
. TRBJ2-1 TRBV6-5 . TGTGCCAGCAGTTACTCGAGGGTTGGTAATGAGCAGTTCTTC CASSYSRVGNEQFF
. TRBJ1-6 TRBV27 . TGTGCCAGCATAAAGGGGCTGGTGGCCCTCCACTTT CASIKGLVALHF
once TRBJ2-1 TRBV18 . TGTGCCAGCTCACCACCTTCGAGCAACGGTGAGCAGTTCTTC CASSPPSSNGEQFF
. TRBJ2-3 TRBV25-1 TRBD2 TGTGCCACCAATAGCGGGGGGGTGGCAGATACGCAGTATTTT CATNSGGVADTQYF
. TRBJ1-5 TRBV28 TRBD1 TGTGCCAGCAGTCCGACAGGGGCTAGCAATCAGCCCCAGCATTTT CASSPTGASNQPQHF
once TRBJ2-7 TRBV5-5 . TGTGCCAGCACCCGGGGCTACGAGCAGTACTTC CASTRGYEQYF
. TRBJ1-4 TRBV11-2 TRBD1 TGTGCCAGCAGCTTGGGGACAGTAAATGAAAAACTGTTTTTT CASSLGTVNEKLFF
once TRBJ1-5 TRBV7-6 . TGTGCCAGCAGCTTCGGGGGGGATCAGCCCCAGCATTTT CASSFGGDQPQHF
. TRBJ2-5 TRBV27 TRBD2 TGTGCCAGCAGTGATGGGACTAGCGGGGGCCCAGGGGAGACCCAGTACTTC CASSDGTSGGPGETQYF
. TRBJ2-3 TRBV5-1 TRBD2 TGCGCCAGCAGCCCTAGCGGGGGGACCACAGATACGCAGTATTTT CASSPSGGTTDTQYF
. TRBJ2-5 TRBV12-5 . TGTGCTAGTGGTTTGGGCCAGGGGAACCAAGAGACCCAGTACTTC CASGLGQGNQETQYF
. TRBJ2-3 TRBV28 TRBD2 TGTGCCAGCAGTTCACATAGCGGGAGTGGAACAGATACGCAGTATTTT CASSSHSGSGTDTQYF
. TRBJ1-4 TRBV19 . TGTGCCAGTAGCCCCCTTCGTTCCGGGGATGAAAAACTGTTTTTT CASSPLRSGDEKLFF